Listed here are 9 T cell receptor beta chains from one sample, sequenced in a study of shared clonotypes between healthy human individuals. This table comes from immunoSEQ multiplex PCR, and its TCRdb copy is limited to in-frame clones, with some not included. The table lists 1.5 million to 1.9 million clones, 95% to 99% of them singletons. The material sequenced was naive CD4+ T cells sorted from blood. The subset was: CD45RA+ positively selected. These receptors all come from a man aged 30 to 45 in good health.

The V and J genes are TRBV4-3 and TRBJ2-1; unclear D gene. Germline V gives CDR1 LGHNA, CDR2 YSLEER. The V gene lost 0 bases and the J gene lost 0 bases, with 12 bases spanning the gap. CDR3 length equals 17 residues. The CDR3 nucleotides read TGCGCCAGCAGCCAAGATCATGGTTCGAGCTCCTACAATGAGCAGTTCTTC. It translates to CASSQDHGSSSYNEQFF.

This sequence joins TRBV7-8 and TRBJ2-5; 8 nucleotides line up with TRBD2. Trimming took 5 bases from V and 4 from J; bases not matched to a gene: 0. Per the germline V gene, CDR1 is SGHVS and CDR2 is FQNEAQ. This CDR3 spans 12 amino acids. In nucleotides, the CDR3 is TGTGCCAGCAGCCGGGAGGGAGAGACCCAGTACTTC. Translating gives CASSREGETQYF.

The rearrangement joins TRBV18 to TRBJ2-2, with D possibly matching TRBD2 (6 bases). Looked up from germline, CDR1 is KGHSH and CDR2 is LQKENI. The CDR3 consists of 15 residues. V lost 6 bases and J lost 5, with 16 bases in between. CDR3 residues: CASSQDPGRTGELFF. The CDR3 bases are TGTGCCAGCTCTCAGGACCCAGGGAGGACCGGGGAGCTGTTTTTT. Drawing the rest from reference TRBV18 and TRBJ2-2, the complete variable domain is NAGVMQNPRHLVRRRGQEARLRCSPMKGHSHVYWYRQLPEEGLKFMVYLQKENIIDESGMPKERFSAEFPKEGPSILRIQQVVRGDSAAYFCASSQDPGRTGELFFGEGSRLTVL.

The V gene is TRBV2, the J gene TRBJ1-4; no clear D gene. Deletions cut 3 bases from V and 0 bases from J, with 14 bases between. Germline V lookup: CDR1 SNHLY, CDR2 FYNNEI. The CDR3 runs to 17 residues. This CDR3 reads CASSDPPLFATNEKLFF. The CDR3, as DNA: TGTGCCAGCAGTGACCCCCCTCTATTTGCAACTAATGAAAAACTGTTTTTT.

The V gene is TRBV7-9, the J gene TRBJ1-2; D is uncertain. From germline, CDR1 is SEHNR and CDR2 FQNEAQ (reference sequence). This CDR3 is 13 amino acids long. The V and J ends lost 4 bases and 2 bases respectively, with 8 bases between them. CDR3 amino acids: CASSSAQNYGYTF. The DNA of the CDR3 is TGTGCCAGCAGCTCCGCACAGAACTATGGCTACACCTTC.

This clone came up once. CDR3 residues: CASSHPSFSIQGGPLIGANVLTF. The CDR3 DNA is TGCGCCAGCAGTCATCCCTCCTTCTCAATACAGGGGGGACCCCTAATAGGGGCCAACGTCCTGACTTTC. This chain uses TRBV23-1 with TRBJ2-6; 8 nucleotides align to TRBD1. TRBV23-1 is flagged as an ORF with uncertain function. The length of the CDR3 is 23 residues. V lost 3 bases to trimming and J lost 4 bases; unmatched junction nucleotides: 26.

The chain combines TRBV4-3 with TRBJ1-1; weak D call: TRBD1 (6 bases). CDR1 and CDR2 from the germline V gene are LGHNA and YSLEER. Trimming shortened V by 2 bases and J by 1 base, and 17 bases separated the two germline ends. The CDR3 consists of 17 residues. The CDR3 loop is CASSQRSGPGQNTEAFF. The DNA for the CDR3 is TGCGCCAGCAGCCAACGGAGCGGACCGGGACAGAACACTGAAGCTTTCTTT.

The CDR3 DNA follows: TGTGCCAGCAGTGCCGCGGGAGGCTACAATGAGCAGTTCTTC. It yields the protein CASSAAGGYNEQFF. The chain recombines TRBV2 with TRBJ2-1; TRBD2 matches 8 bases. J was trimmed by 3 bases and V by 4 bases; bases with no gene match: 2. This CDR3 contains 14 residues. Germline V gene sequence: CDR1 SNHLY, CDR2 FYNNEI.

This clone was observed once. One junction end does not reproduce the germline sequence, and a read error may be involved. This rearrangement joins TRBV2 to TRBJ2-1; 9 nucleotides line up with TRBD2. CDR1 and CDR2 from the germline V gene are SNHLY and FYNNEI. This CDR3 has 11 residues. The CDR3 nucleotides are TGTGCCAGCAGTGAACGTAGCGGGAGTGTCTTC. It encodes CASSERSGSVF.